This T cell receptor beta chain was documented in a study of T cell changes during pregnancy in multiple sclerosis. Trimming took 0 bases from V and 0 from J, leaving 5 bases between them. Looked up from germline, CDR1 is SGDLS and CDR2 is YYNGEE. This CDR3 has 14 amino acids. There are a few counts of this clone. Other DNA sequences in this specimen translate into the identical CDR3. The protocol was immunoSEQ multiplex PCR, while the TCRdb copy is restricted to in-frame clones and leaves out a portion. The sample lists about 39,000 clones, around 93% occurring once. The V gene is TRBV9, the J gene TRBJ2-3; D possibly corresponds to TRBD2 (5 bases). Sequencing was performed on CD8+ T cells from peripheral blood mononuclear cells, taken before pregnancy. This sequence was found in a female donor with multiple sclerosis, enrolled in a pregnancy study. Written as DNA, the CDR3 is TGTGCCAGCAGCGTAGGAGGGAGCACAGATACGCAGTATTTT. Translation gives CASSVGGSTDTQYF.